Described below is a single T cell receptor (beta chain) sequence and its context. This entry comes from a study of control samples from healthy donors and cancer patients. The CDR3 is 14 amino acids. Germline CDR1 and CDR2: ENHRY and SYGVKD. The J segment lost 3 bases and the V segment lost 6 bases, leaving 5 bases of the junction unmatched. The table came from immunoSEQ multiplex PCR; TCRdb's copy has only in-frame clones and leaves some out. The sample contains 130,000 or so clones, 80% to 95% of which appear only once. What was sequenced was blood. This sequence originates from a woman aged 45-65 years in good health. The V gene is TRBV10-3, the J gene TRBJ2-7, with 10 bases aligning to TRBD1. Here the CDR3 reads CAIRPGQGNYEQYF. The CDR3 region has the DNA TGTGCCATCAGGCCGGGACAGGGGAACTACGAGCAGTACTTC.